This TCR beta chain was sequenced for a study of CD8+CD57+ T cells in acquired aplastic anemia. Study details: Sorted CD4+ and CD8+ cells yielded DNA averaging about 2.9 ug. Healthy-donor CD4+ cells averaged roughly 11 million reads.

This CDR3 has 15 residues. In germline, CDR1 is SGDLS, CDR2 YYNGEE. V lost 0 bases and J 11 bases, leaving 21 bases between the germline ends. The TCR beta profiling, which covered VDJ combination and CDR3 sequence, was carried out using genomic DNA as the template. TCRdb called the reads again in MiXCR, with one record for every CDR3 protein. The sample has about 420,000 distinct CDR3 sequences, about two thirds seen once; the top ten hold under 4.5%. With respect to this clonotype: Its specificity is unknown.

Whole-study findings and limits: The study identified roughly 29 CD8+ CDR3 sequences shared by patients and controls.

This rearrangement joins TRBV9 to TRBJ2-7; D may be TRBD2 (6 bases). This sequence was found in a human donor in good health, serving as a control. The sequenced sample was sorted CD4+, CD8+, or CD8+CD57+ T cells (not recorded which) from PBMCs. CDR3: CASSVDGVGRGYKYF. CDR3 DNA: TGTGCCAGCAGCGTAGATGGGGTAGGGCGGGGCTACAAGTACTTC.